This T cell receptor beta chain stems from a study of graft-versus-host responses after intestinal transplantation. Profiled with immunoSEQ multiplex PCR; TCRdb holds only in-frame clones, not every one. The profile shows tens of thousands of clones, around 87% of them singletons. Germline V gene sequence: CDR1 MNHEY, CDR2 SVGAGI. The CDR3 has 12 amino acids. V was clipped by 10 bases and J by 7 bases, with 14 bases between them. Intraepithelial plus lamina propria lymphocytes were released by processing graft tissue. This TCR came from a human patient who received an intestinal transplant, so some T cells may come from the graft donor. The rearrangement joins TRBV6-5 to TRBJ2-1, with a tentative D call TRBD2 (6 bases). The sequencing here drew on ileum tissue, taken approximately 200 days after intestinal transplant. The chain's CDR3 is CATQAGRNEQFF. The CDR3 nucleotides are TGTGCCACCCAGGCGGGGAGGAATGAGCAGTTCTTC.